The 2 T cell receptor beta chains below come from one sample, sequenced in a study of blood T cell repertoires in COVID-19. Clones were sequenced by immunoSEQ multiplex PCR, and TCRdb holds only the in-frame ones, with some missing. The sample yields 130,000 to 150,000 clones, roughly 79% seen once. Source material: peripheral blood. Receptors originate from a woman aged 60-75 years with acute or convalescent COVID-19.

V gene TRBV29-1 combines with J gene TRBJ1-6; 11 nucleotides align to TRBD1. The germline gives CDR1 SQVTM, CDR2 ANQGSEA. The CDR3 length is 13 residues. V was pared by 7 bases and J by 7 bases, with 3 bases of the junction left unmatched. This chain's CDR3 is CSAGQGGNSPLHF. The CDR3 coding sequence is TGCAGCGCGGGACAGGGGGGAAATTCACCCCTCCACTTT.

The rearrangement links TRBV7-3 to TRBJ2-1; 8 bases fit TRBD2. Per the germline V gene, CDR1 is SGHTA and CDR2 is FQGTGA. The CDR3 spans 14 residues. V was clipped by 5 bases and J by 2 bases; unmatched bases: 2. The CDR3 DNA reads TGTGCCAGCAGCCCCGGGAGGGCCTACAATGAGCAGTTCTTC. It codes for CASSPGRAYNEQFF.